This T cell receptor (beta chain) was profiled in a study of shared clonotypes between healthy human individuals. Selected positively for CCR7 and CD45RO-negative, naive CD8 cells excluded terminally differentiated effector memory CD45RA+ cells. Per the authors' pipeline: Filtering differed since immunoSEQ provided only junctions, with no quality scores. Sequencing was performed with immunoSEQ multiplex PCR; in TCRdb, only in-frame clones are kept and a portion is missing. Clone size and the V and J calls come from that table; the DNA yielded D and trimming. The sample gives roughly 570,000 clones, roughly 98% of which show up once; approximately 0.3% is in the top ten. With respect to this clone: An end of the junction does not agree with germline; a read error may underlie this.

Sequencing was performed on naive CD8+ T cells sorted from blood. This clonotype was sampled from a man aged 30 to 45 in good health.

The CDR3 region is CASSWGGSDNEQFF. Written as DNA, the CDR3 is TGTGCCAGCAGTTGGGGGGGCTCCGACAATGAGCAGTTCTTC. V usage is TRBV27 and J usage is TRBJ2-1; maybe TRBD2 (7 bases). This CDR3 has 14 residues. Looked up from germline, CDR1 is MNHEY and CDR2 is SMNVEV (reference sequence).